This T cell receptor (beta chain) comes out of a study of T cells in localized non-small cell lung cancer. The study's findings and limits: Multi-region tumor sequencing was not done, so intratumor heterogeneity could not be excluded. Clonality of T cells reached its maximum in uninvolved adjacent lung, surpassing tumor. Among blood samples, higher T cell density accompanied longer overall survival. For the top 100 tumor clones, a median around 61 also appeared in adjacent lung.

Concerning this clone: No antigen is known for it.

The CDR3 loop spans 17 amino acids. After removal of 0 bases from V and 9 bases from J, the junction contained 12 bases not matched to a gene. The germline V gene has CDR1 SGHDN and CDR2 FVKESK. Data came from immunoSEQ multiplex PCR; TCRdb stores just in-frame clones and leaves some out. The table has 2,500 to 3,000 clones, under 30% seen once; the top ten hold 8.5%. The gene calls are TRBV14 and TRBJ2-1, with 9 bases matching TRBD2. The TCR was taken from an older female donor with stage I lung adenocarcinoma. This specimen was lung tumor tissue, taken before any cancer treatment. The CDR3 bases are TGTGCCAGCAGCCAAGAAGGGTCAGCGGGAGGCCGGGGTGAGCAGTTCTTC. Its protein product is CASSQEGSAGGRGEQFF.